A few counts support the clone carrying this T cell receptor (beta chain). Antigen unknown. Time point: cycle 4 day 1 (C4D1), after 5 to 7 weeks of nivolumab. Each of the patients experienced relapse following autologous stem cell transplantation, and their brentuximab vedotin exposure differed. The sample comes from a study of PD-1 blockade in classical Hodgkin lymphoma. Overall study findings and caveats: Reasons behind the repertoire differences stay unclear, perhaps disease activity or earlier therapy. Patients were excluded if nivolumab began under 1 year after ASCT (the autologous transplant). It was CD4+ TCR diversity, not CD8+, that rose significantly by C4D1.

Profiling relied on immunoSEQ multiplex PCR, and the TCRdb table lists in-frame clones only, not all of them. Altogether roughly 94,000 clones are present, 90% to 95% being singletons, with the ten largest covering roughly 2%. Germline CDR1 MDHEN, CDR2 SYDVKM. J gave up 5 bases and V 8 bases, and 8 bases lay outside the gene matches. CDR3 size: 13 residues. The sequence was collected from a human donor with classical Hodgkin lymphoma. The specimen comprised peripheral blood mononuclear cells (PBMCs), sampled before the fourth cycle of nivolumab. V is TRBV28 and J is TRBJ1-1, with TRBD1 matching over 7 bases. The CDR3 nucleotides read TGTGCCAGCGGACAGGTTTGGCAGACTGAAGCTTTCTTT. Translated: CASGQVWQTEAFF.